The clone carrying this T cell receptor (beta chain) was counted a single time. These data come from a study of blood T cell repertoires in COVID-19. Overall study context: Acute and convalescent COVID-19 specimens originated in the United States, Italy and Spain.

Study processing details: Estimation of nucleated cell counts relied on the amplification of reference gene primers. The repertoire was sequenced with immunoSEQ multiplex PCR; TCRdb's copy has only in-frame clones and lacks some. The D gene and trimming were derived from the DNA, and the V and J assignments and clone size from that table. This sample has about 200,000 clones; roughly 90% occur once, and the top ten carry about 4.6%. Germline V gene lookup returns CDR1 SGDLS and CDR2 YYNGEE. There are 17 residues in the CDR3. Trimming removed 0 bases from V and 0 bases from J, with 13 bases in between.

The chain uses TRBV9 and TRBJ1-3; D call uncertain. Sequenced: PBMCs or T cells enriched from blood (not recorded which). The sequence was obtained from a woman between 25 and 40 years old who had been exposed to COVID-19. The CDR3 region is CASSVGGSLLSGNTIYF. DNA of the CDR3: TGTGCCAGCAGCGTAGGCGGCAGTCTCCTCTCTGGAAACACCATATATTTT.